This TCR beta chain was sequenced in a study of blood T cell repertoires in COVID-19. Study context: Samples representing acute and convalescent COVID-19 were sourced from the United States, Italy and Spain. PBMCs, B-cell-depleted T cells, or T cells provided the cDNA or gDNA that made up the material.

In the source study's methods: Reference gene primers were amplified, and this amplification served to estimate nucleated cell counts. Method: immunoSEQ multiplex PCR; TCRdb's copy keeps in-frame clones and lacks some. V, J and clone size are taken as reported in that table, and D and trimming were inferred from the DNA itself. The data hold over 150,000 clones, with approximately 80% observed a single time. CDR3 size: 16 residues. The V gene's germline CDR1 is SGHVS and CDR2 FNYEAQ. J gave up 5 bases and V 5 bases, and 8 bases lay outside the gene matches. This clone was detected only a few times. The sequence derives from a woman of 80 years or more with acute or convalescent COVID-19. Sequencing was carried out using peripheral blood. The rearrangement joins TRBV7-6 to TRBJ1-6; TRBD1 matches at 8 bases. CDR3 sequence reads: CASSQRTGINNSPLHF. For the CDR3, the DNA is TGTGCCAGCAGCCAGAGGACAGGGATCAATAATTCACCCCTCCACTTT.